Sequencing of this TCR beta chain was carried out in a study of control samples from healthy donors and cancer patients. Method: immunoSEQ multiplex PCR; TCRdb's copy keeps in-frame clones and lacks some. The repertoire holds some 150,000 clones, with nearly 96% as singletons. Trimming removed 10 bases from V and 7 bases from J, with 16 bases in between. The CDR3 has 13 residues. In germline, CDR1 is MNHEY, CDR2 SMNVEV (reference sequence). This sequence originates from a woman aged 25-40 years in good health. What was sequenced was blood. The chain couples TRBV27 to TRBJ2-2; no clear D. In DNA form, the CDR3 reads TGTGCCACCGGCGGCATCTTCGGCGGGGAGCTGTTTTTT. It translates to CATGGIFGGELFF.